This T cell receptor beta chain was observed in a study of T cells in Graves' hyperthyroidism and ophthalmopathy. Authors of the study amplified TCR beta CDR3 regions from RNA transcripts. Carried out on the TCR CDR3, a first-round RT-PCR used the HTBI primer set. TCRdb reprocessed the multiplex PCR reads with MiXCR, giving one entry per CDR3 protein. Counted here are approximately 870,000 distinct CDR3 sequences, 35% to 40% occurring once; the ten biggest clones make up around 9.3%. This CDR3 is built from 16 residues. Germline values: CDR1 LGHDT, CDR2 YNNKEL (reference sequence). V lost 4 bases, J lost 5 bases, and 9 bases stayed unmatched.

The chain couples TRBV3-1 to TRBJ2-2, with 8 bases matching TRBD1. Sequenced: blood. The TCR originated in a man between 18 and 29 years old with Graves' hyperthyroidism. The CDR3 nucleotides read TGTGCCAGCAGCCTCCGAGCAGGGGGCCGGACCGGGGAGCTGTTTTTT. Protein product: CASSLRAGGRTGELFF.